This is a list of T cell receptor beta chains from one sample in a study of blood T cell repertoires in COVID-19. Sequencing was performed with immunoSEQ multiplex PCR; in TCRdb, only in-frame clones are kept and a portion is missing. The repertoire holds around 260,000 clones, with roughly 88% as singletons. The sequencing input was peripheral blood. Receptors were obtained from a woman in her seventies with COVID-19, enrolled during active disease. Both conserved end residues are part of each CDR3. D genes are given only for firm matches. Size values are once, few and many counts, or a class for expanded clones, and some rows have none.

V gene	clone size	D gene	J gene	CDR3 protein	CDR3 DNA
TRBV2	NA	NA	TRBJ1-5	CASSFGGRTGLYGNSNQPQHF	TGTGCCAGCAGTTTTGGGGGCAGGACGGGGTTGTATGGAAATAGCAATCAGCCCCAGCATTTT
TRBV5-1	NA	NA	TRBJ1-6	CASSLVIGDSAHQYNSPLHF	TGCGCCAGCAGCTTAGTAATAGGCGACAGCGCCCACCAATATAATTCACCCCTCCACTTT
TRBV19	NA	TRBD1	TRBJ1-5	CASSIGTGGDGNQPQHF	TGTGCCAGTAGTATCGGAACAGGGGGCGATGGCAATCAGCCCCAGCATTTT
TRBV19	NA	NA	TRBJ1-5	CASGGTNQPQHF	TGTGCCAGTGGGGGGACTAATCAGCCCCAGCATTTT
TRBV7-8	few	TRBD2	TRBJ2-3	CASSTGTSLSTDTQYF	TGTGCCAGCAGCACCGGGACTAGCCTTAGCACAGATACGCAGTATTTT
TRBV10-1	NA	NA	TRBJ2-1	CATSGQYNEQFF	TGCGCCACCTCGGGACAATACAATGAGCAGTTCTTC
TRBV29-1	NA	TRBD1	TRBJ2-7	CSVIQGYEQYF	TGCAGCGTGATACAGGGGTACGAGCAGTACTTC
TRBV5-1	once	NA	TRBJ1-1	CASSLDMNTEAFF	TGCGCCAGCAGCTTAGACATGAACACTGAAGCTTTCTTT
TRBV3-1/TRBV3-2	NA	TRBD1	TRBJ1-2	CASSQFRTGGYTF	TGTGCCAGCAGCCAATTCAGGACAGGCGGCTACACCTTC
TRBV6-1	NA	NA	TRBJ1-5	CASSEFPPELNQPQHF	TGTGCCAGCAGTGAATTTCCCCCCGAGCTCAATCAGCCCCAGCATTTT
TRBV24-1	NA	TRBD1	TRBJ2-1	CATRGGTGNYNEQFF	TGTGCCACCCGGGGAGGGACAGGGAACTACAATGAGCAGTTCTTC
TRBV7-3	NA	TRBD1	TRBJ1-1	CASSPHGTDTEAFF	TGTGCCAGCAGCCCACATGGGACAGACACTGAAGCTTTCTTT
TRBV7-3	NA	TRBD1	TRBJ2-2	CASALGTGGLGGELFF	TGTGCCAGCGCACTAGGGACAGGGGGCCTTGGCGGGGAGCTGTTTTTT
TRBV2	NA	NA	TRBJ2-3	CASSEDNGDTQYF	TGTGCCAGCAGTGAAGACAACGGGGATACGCAGTATTTT
TRBV5-1	NA	NA	TRBJ2-7	CASSPGWRRDEQYF	TGCGCCAGCAGCCCCGGATGGAGGCGGGACGAGCAGTACTTC
TRBV24-1	NA	NA	TRBJ1-5	CATSDRSGSNQPQHF	TGTGCCACCAGTGATAGGTCAGGGTCCAATCAGCCCCAGCATTTT
TRBV19	once	TRBD1	TRBJ1-1	CASKESGGANTEAFF	TGTGCCAGTAAAGAGTCAGGGGGCGCAAATACTGAAGCTTTCTTT
TRBV5-6	NA	TRBD1	TRBJ1-2	CASSPGTARRYTF	TGTGCCAGCAGCCCCGGGACAGCGAGGAGATACACCTTC
TRBV3-1/TRBV3-2	NA	TRBD1	TRBJ1-2	CASSQDLTGGSGYTF	TGTGCCAGCAGCCAAGATCTGACAGGGGGTAGTGGCTACACCTTC
TRBV27	NA	NA	TRBJ2-7	CASSLLRGREENEQYF	TGTGCCAGCAGTTTATTGAGGGGGAGGGAAGAGAACGAGCAGTACTTC
TRBV19	few	TRBD1	TRBJ1-2	CASSLPGQGTPWTGYTF	TGTGCCAGTAGTCTACCGGGACAGGGGACGCCATGGACGGGCTACACCTTC
TRBV2	NA	TRBD2	TRBJ2-7	CASTGGGYEQYF	TGTGCCAGCACGGGAGGGGGCTACGAGCAGTACTTC
TRBV6-6	NA	TRBD1	TRBJ1-5	CASSYGTVNNQPQHF	TGTGCCAGCAGTTACGGGACAGTAAACAATCAGCCCCAGCATTTT
TRBV14	NA	NA	TRBJ2-6	CASSQDKMEAGANVLTF	TGTGCCAGCAGCCAAGATAAAATGGAGGCTGGGGCCAACGTCCTGACTTTC
TRBV28	NA	TRBD1	TRBJ2-7	CASRYRGTGPVSEQYF	TGTGCCAGCAGATACCGCGGGACAGGCCCCGTAAGCGAGCAGTACTTC
TRBV5-6	many	NA	TRBJ1-1	CASSSTGNWGNTEAFF	TGTGCCAGCAGCTCCACAGGGAATTGGGGGAACACTGAAGCTTTCTTT
TRBV9	NA	NA	TRBJ1-1	CASSVNARGEAFF	TGTGCCAGCAGCGTAAACGCGCGCGGCGAAGCTTTCTTT
TRBV27	NA	NA	TRBJ1-3	CASTTGSGNTIYF	TGTGCCAGCACGACAGGCTCTGGAAACACCATATATTTT
TRBV7-3	NA	TRBD1	TRBJ2-1	CASSSRGTEYNEQFF	TGTGCCAGCAGCTCCAGAGGGACAGAGTACAATGAGCAGTTCTTC
TRBV28	NA	NA	TRBJ2-5	CASEHSLQETQYF	TGTGCCAGCGAGCACTCTCTCCAAGAGACCCAGTACTTC
TRBV4-3	once	NA	TRBJ1-2	CASSQDVDRNGYTF	TGCGCCAGCAGTCAAGACGTAGACAGGAATGGCTACACCTTC
TRBV6-5	once	NA	TRBJ1-1	CASSSYLNTEAFF	TGTGCCAGCAGTTCCTACTTGAACACTGAAGCTTTCTTT
TRBV6-2/TRBV6-3	NA	NA	TRBJ2-7	CASRPPRVGGSEQYF	TGTGCCAGCCGCCCACCCCGGGTTGGGGGGTCCGAGCAGTACTTC
TRBV5-1	NA	NA	TRBJ2-7	CASSLGQSDEQYF	TGCGCCAGCAGCTTGGGGCAGAGCGACGAGCAGTACTTC
TRBV9	once	TRBD1	TRBJ2-7	CASSVGGTGFYEQYF	TGTGCCAGCAGCGTAGGAGGGACAGGGTTTTACGAGCAGTACTTC
TRBV5-1	NA	TRBD2	TRBJ2-5	CASSSGTSGAQETQYF	TGCGCCAGCAGCAGCGGGACTAGCGGGGCCCAAGAGACCCAGTACTTC
TRBV7-3	once	TRBD2	TRBJ2-1	CASSFGGRVDEQFF	TGTGCCAGCAGCTTTGGCGGGAGGGTTGATGAGCAGTTCTTC
TRBV12-3/TRBV12-4	NA	NA	TRBJ1-4	CASSPDINEKLFF	TGTGCCAGCAGTCCGGACATTAATGAAAAACTGTTTTTT
TRBV6-1	NA	NA	TRBJ1-2	CASSERAVGGYTF	TGTGCCAGCAGTGAGCGGGCAGTGGGTGGCTACACCTTC
TRBV13	NA	NA	TRBJ1-1	CASRTRVNTEAFF	TGTGCCAGCAGGACGAGGGTGAACACTGAAGCTTTCTTT
TRBV19	NA	NA	TRBJ1-2	CASSGGLHVDYTF	TGTGCCAGTAGTGGCGGACTGCACGTGGACTACACCTTC
TRBV5-1	NA	TRBD1	TRBJ2-3	CASRDRGADTQYF	TGCGCCAGCAGGGACAGGGGAGCAGATACGCAGTATTTT
TRBV28	NA	TRBD1	TRBJ2-7	CASSGTGGKRYEQYF	TGTGCCAGCAGTGGGACAGGGGGCAAGAGGTACGAGCAGTACTTC
TRBV6-5	NA	TRBD2	TRBJ2-7	CASSRSGREYDEQYF	TGTGCCAGCAGCCGGTCTGGGCGGGAGTACGACGAGCAGTACTTC
TRBV12-3/TRBV12-4	NA	NA	TRBJ2-5	CASSGWSGETQYF	TGTGCCAGCAGTGGATGGTCCGGGGAGACCCAGTACTTC